The 28 T cell receptor beta chains presented below share a single source sample, sequenced in a study of cytomegalovirus exposure and HLA in healthy donors. Amplification used 60 Vbeta primers and 13 Jbeta primers. The method was immunoSEQ multiplex PCR; TCRdb's version includes in-frame clones alone and lacks a portion of them. This table holds 160,000 or so clones, about three quarters found once. Sequenced input: PBMCs. These receptors were collected from a man between 40 and 49 years old in good health and CMV-seropositive.

This clone has more than one count but fewer than ten. DNA for the CDR3: TGTGCCAGCAGCTTCAGGGTTGGGACAGGGGTCACCGGGGAGCTGTTTTTT. Translated, it gives CASSFRVGTGVTGELFF. The rearrangement joins TRBV7-2 to TRBJ2-2, with 10 bases identical to TRBD1. V was pared by 3 bases and J by 4 bases, with 8 bases of the junction left unmatched. This CDR3 has 17 amino acids. CDR1 is SGHTA, CDR2 FQGNSA, per germline.

The CDR3: CSVRNRGDQETQYF. CDR3 in DNA: TGCAGCGTTCGCAACAGGGGGGACCAAGAGACCCAGTACTTC. The genes are TRBV29-1 and TRBJ2-5; 8 bases are a match to TRBD1. The V gene end was trimmed by 5 bases and the J gene end by 0 bases; junction bases not matched to a gene: 5. This CDR3 contains 14 residues. The germline V gene encodes CDR1 SQVTM and CDR2 ANQGSEA.

The chain recombines TRBV5-4 with TRBJ1-1, with D unclear. Germline V CDR1 and CDR2: SGHNT, YYREEE (reference sequence). This CDR3 is 11 amino acids long. V dropped 2 bases and J dropped 5 bases, with 4 bases sitting between them. The chain's CDR3 is CASSFNTEAFF. The CDR3 DNA reads as TGTGCCAGCAGCTTTAATACTGAAGCTTTCTTT.

V is TRBV5-4 and J is TRBJ2-1, with 8 bases fitting TRBD2. The junction had 13 bases not matched to a gene; V was cut back by 4 bases and J by 7 bases. CDR1 is SGHNT and CDR2 is YYREEE in the germline V gene (reference sequence). This CDR3 has 16 amino acids. For the CDR3, the DNA is TGTGCCAGCAGCACCCCGGGAGGGGGGGAATGGAATGAGCAGTTCTTC. It encodes CASSTPGGGEWNEQFF.

This chain joins TRBV5-1 and TRBJ1-1; D not resolved. CDR1 SGHRS and CDR2 YFSETQ come from the germline V gene. This CDR3 has 14 amino acids. The germline V and J ends were trimmed by 5 bases and 1 base, with 12 bases remaining between them. The CDR3 protein is CASRGGSSNTEAFF. DNA of the CDR3: TGCGCCAGCAGGGGCGGGAGCTCGAACACTGAAGCTTTCTTT.

This clone has a single count. The rearrangement uses TRBV9 and TRBJ2-7; 9 bases match TRBD1. The CDR3 runs 16 residues. V dropped 3 bases and J dropped 2; count of bases not matched to a gene: 9. The germline V gene encodes CDR1 SGDLS and CDR2 YYNGEE. CDR3 DNA sequence: TGTGCCAGCAGCGCATTTGGACAGGGGAGTCCCTACGAGCAGTACTTC. Translation: CASSAFGQGSPYEQYF.

In its sample, this clone was seen a few times. The gene calls are TRBV7-8 and TRBJ2-2; TRBD1 is a possible D gene (6 bases). The CDR3 consists of 14 residues. Germline-derived CDR1 and CDR2 are SGHVS and FQNEAQ. The V end lost 1 base, the J end lost 5 bases, and 8 bases lay between the germline ends. CDR3 sequence (DNA): TGTGCCAGCAGCTTAGTAAGGGGGACCGGGGAGCTGTTTTTT. Residues: CASSLVRGTGELFF.

This clone has a handful of counts. This sequence joins TRBV14 and TRBJ2-1; 9 bases line up with TRBD1. With 0 bases clipped from V and 8 bases from J, the junction kept 14 bases outside the gene matches. CDR1 and CDR2 (germline): SGHDN, FVKESK. This CDR3 spans 18 amino acids. The CDR3 DNA is TGTGCCAGCAGCCAAGATAACAGGGGGCGGCGGGAGTTGCATGAGCAGTTCTTC. Amino acids: CASSQDNRGRRELHEQFF.

The chain has TRBV5-1 and TRBJ2-5; D may be TRBD1 (6 bases). The CDR3 is 15 amino acids. With 0 bases removed from V and 5 bases from J, the gap between germline ends came to 14 bases. CDR1 and CDR2 (germline): SGHRS, YFSETQ. The CDR3 DNA is TGCGCCAGCAGCTTGGGGCAGGGGAATTGGGAGACCCAGTACTTC. Translating gives CASSLGQGNWETQYF. Using reference TRBV5-1 and TRBJ2-5 for the parts outside the CDR3, the full variable domain is KAGVTQTPRYLIKTRGQQVTLSCSPISGHRSVSWYQQTPGQGLQFLFEYFSETQRNKGNFPGRFSGRQFSNSRSEMNVSTLELGDSALYLCASSLGQGNWETQYFGPGTRLLVL.

The J gene is TRBJ1-2, the V gene TRBV18; 8 bases match TRBD1. CDR1 KGHSH and CDR2 LQKENI come from the germline V gene. V was clipped by 5 bases and J by 8 bases; unmatched bases: 4. The CDR3 has 12 residues. The CDR3 DNA is TGTGCCAGCTCAGAAGACAGGGGAGGCTACACCTTC. Amino acids: CASSEDRGGYTF.

The rearrangement uses TRBV5-8 and TRBJ1-4; D gene unclear. Germline CDR1 is SGHTS and CDR2 is YDEGEE. The CDR3 runs 14 residues. The V gene lost 2 bases and the J gene lost 0 bases, with 5 bases spanning the gap. The DNA of the CDR3 is TGTGCCAGCAGCTTTCGTGCAACTAATGAAAAACTGTTTTTT. Residues: CASSFRATNEKLFF.

CDR3 bases: TGTGCCAGCAGCGCACAGGTGAACACTGAAGCTTTCTTT. It codes for CASSAQVNTEAFF. The V gene is TRBV9, the J gene TRBJ1-1, with D possibly being TRBD1 (5 bases). The CDR3 consists of 13 residues. Germline V gene lookup returns CDR1 SGDLS and CDR2 YYNGEE. Trimming removed 3 bases from V and 0 bases from J, with 6 bases in between.

A single count supports this clone. The chain uses TRBV19 and TRBJ2-3; 8 bases agree with TRBD2. This CDR3 has 17 amino acids. V gave up 0 bases and J gave up 4 bases; unmatched junction bases: 9. Germline V gene lookup returns CDR1 LNHDA and CDR2 SQIVND (reference sequence). In DNA, the CDR3 is TGTGCCAGTAGTATAGATCAGGGGACTAGTCACTCAGATACGCAGTATTTT. Its protein is CASSIDQGTSHSDTQYF.

The chain uses TRBV7-9 and TRBJ2-1; 11 nucleotides agree with TRBD1. The CDR3 sequence is 15 residues long. Germline V gene data show CDR1 as SEHNR and CDR2 as FQNEAQ (reference sequence). V shed 1 base and J 7 bases; nucleotides not matched to a gene: 3. The CDR3 protein is CASSLGDRGGNEQFF. DNA for the CDR3: TGTGCCAGCAGCTTAGGGGACAGGGGGGGGAATGAGCAGTTCTTC.

There are a few counts of this clone. The V call is TRBV11-3, the J call TRBJ2-7; D might be TRBD1 (6 bases). Germline values: CDR1 SGHNT, CDR2 YENEEA. CDR3 size: 15 residues. V lost 5 bases to trimming and J lost 2 bases, with 16 bases between them. The CDR3 DNA sequence: TGTGCCAGCAGCCTGTCGACAGGTCCACCCTACGAGCAGTACTTC. Amino acid sequence: CASSLSTGPPYEQYF.

The CDR3 here is CASSQEEGGGTSGSYEQYF. The CDR3 coding sequence is TGTGCCAGCAGCCAAGAAGAGGGAGGGGGGACTAGCGGGAGTTACGAGCAGTACTTC. The chain couples TRBV4-2 to TRBJ2-5; 14 bases match TRBD2. The J call may be faulty, since TRBJ2-7 better matches the DNA end. The CDR3 contains 19 residues. Germline CDR1 and CDR2: LGHNA and YNFKEQ.

This chain links TRBV7-6 with TRBJ2-2; no clear D. There are 12 residues in the CDR3. V was shortened by 2 bases and J by 7 bases, with 5 bases between the two germline ends. Germline CDR1 SGHVS, CDR2 FNYEAQ. The CDR3: CASSLILGELFF. The CDR3 DNA reads TGTGCCAGCAGCTTAATCCTCGGGGAGCTGTTTTTT. Drawing the rest from reference TRBV7-6 and TRBJ2-2, the complete variable domain is GAGVSQSPRYKVTKRGQDVALRCDPISGHVSLYWYRQALGQGPEFLTYFNYEAQQDKSGLPNDRFSAERPEGSISTLTIQRTEQRDSAMYRCASSLILGELFFGEGSRLTVL.

The chain is built from TRBV6-1 and TRBJ1-4, with D uncertain. Germline V gene lookup returns CDR1 MNHNS and CDR2 SASEGT. The length of the CDR3 is 13 residues. With 8 bases removed from V and 0 bases from J, the gap between germline ends came to 7 bases. Here the CDR3 DNA reads TGTGCCAGCTTAACAACAACTAATGAAAAACTGTTTTTT. It is translated as CASLTTTNEKLFF.

The chain couples TRBV2 to TRBJ1-5; the match to TRBD1 covers 7 bases. CDR1 and CDR2 from the germline V gene are SNHLY and FYNNEI. The CDR3 loop spans 13 amino acids. J lost 11 bases, V lost 3 bases, and 7 bases had no gene match. This CDR3 is CASSEGTVPTQHF. CDR3 DNA: TGTGCCAGCAGTGAGGGGACAGTACCGACCCAGCATTTT.

V and J are TRBV28 and TRBJ1-4; D uncertain. V gave up 6 bases and J gave up 3 bases, with 5 bases separating them. CDR1 MDHEN and CDR2 SYDVKM come from the germline V gene. The CDR3 consists of 12 residues. The CDR3 nucleotides are TGTGCCAGCAGGGCTCCTAATGAAAAACTGTTTTTT. This sequence encodes CASRAPNEKLFF.

The CDR3 is CASSQTGTGLAYEQYF. The CDR3 coding sequence is TGTGCCAGCAGCCAGACCGGGACAGGGTTGGCTTACGAGCAGTACTTC. This chain uses TRBV5-4 with TRBJ2-7; 9 bases line up with TRBD1. V gave up 4 bases and J gave up 4 bases; unmatched junction bases: 12. Germline V gene data show CDR1 as SGHNT and CDR2 as YYREEE (reference sequence). This CDR3 is 16 amino acids long.

This chain uses TRBV6-1 with TRBJ1-5, with 8 bases identical to TRBD1. This CDR3 contains 16 residues. Germline V gene data show CDR1 as MNHNS and CDR2 as SASEGT. The V gene end was trimmed by 0 bases and the J gene end by 6 bases; junction bases not matched to a gene: 7. The CDR3 DNA reads TGTGCCAGCAGTGAAGCGGGACAGGCAGTTGGTCAGCCCCAGCATTTT. Protein sequence: CASSEAGQAVGQPQHF.

The CDR3 loop is CASSGYYGRVVETQYF. CDR3 nucleotides: TGTGCCAGCAGTGGTTATTACGGGAGAGTAGTGGAGACCCAGTACTTC. This rearrangement joins TRBV25-1 to TRBJ2-5, with a possible D match to TRBD2 (6 bases). Trimming took off 4 bases at V and 5 bases at J, with 20 bases between the two ends. The CDR3 is 16 residues long. CDR1 MGHDK and CDR2 SYGVNS come from the germline V gene.

This clone was counted once. The V call is TRBV19, the J call TRBJ2-5, with TRBD2 identical over 14 bases. The germline gives CDR1 LNHDA, CDR2 SQIVND (reference sequence). The ends lost 3 bases at V and 3 bases at J; junction bases unmatched: 3. The CDR3 has 16 residues. The CDR3 sequence: CASSMGLAGVKETQYF. The CDR3 DNA reads TGTGCCAGTAGTATGGGACTAGCGGGAGTAAAAGAGACCCAGTACTTC.

The gene calls are TRBV4-1 and TRBJ1-2; perhaps TRBD1 as D (5 bases). The CDR3 is 16 residues long. The germline V gene encodes CDR1 MGHRA and CDR2 YSYEKL. With 3 bases removed from V and 4 bases from J, the gap between germline ends came to 18 bases. The CDR3 sequence: CASSQIGRTRAYGYTF. The CDR3 nucleotides are TGCGCCAGCAGCCAGATTGGACGGACACGGGCCTATGGCTACACCTTC.

There are many counts of this clone. In the same sample, other DNA sequences code for this CDR3. This chain connects TRBV5-1 to TRBJ2-7; 8 bases agree with TRBD1. Per germline, CDR1 SGHRS and CDR2 YFSETQ. V lost 6 bases and J lost 2; bases outside the gene matches: 7. The CDR3 is made up of 14 amino acids. CDR3 sequence (DNA): TGCGCCAGCACGCGGGGACAGGAGCCCTACGAGCAGTACTTC. Translating gives CASTRGQEPYEQYF.

The table lists this clone with a count of one. The rearrangement links TRBV30 to TRBJ1-5; TRBD1 matches 9 bases. The germline CDR1 and CDR2 sequences are GTSNPN and SVGIG (reference sequence). This CDR3 has 13 residues. The CDR3 DNA reads TGTGCTTGGGACAGGGCGCACAATCAGCCCCAGCATTTT. Translation gives CAWDRAHNQPQHF. Supplemented by reference TRBV30 and TRBJ1-5, the full variable domain reads SQTIHQWPATLVQPVGSPLSLECTVEGTSNPNLYWYRQAAGRGLQLLFYSVGIGQISSEVPQNLSASRPQDRQFILSSKKLLLSDSGFYLCAWDRAHNQPQHFGDGTRLSIL.

The J gene is TRBJ1-3, the V gene TRBV5-1, with unresolved D. The CDR3 has 15 amino acids. From germline, CDR1 is SGHRS and CDR2 YFSETQ. V was trimmed by 0 bases and J by 2 bases, leaving 9 bases between them. Here the CDR3 reads CASSLEWLPGNTIYF. CDR3 DNA: TGCGCCAGCAGCTTGGAGTGGCTTCCTGGAAACACCATATATTTT.